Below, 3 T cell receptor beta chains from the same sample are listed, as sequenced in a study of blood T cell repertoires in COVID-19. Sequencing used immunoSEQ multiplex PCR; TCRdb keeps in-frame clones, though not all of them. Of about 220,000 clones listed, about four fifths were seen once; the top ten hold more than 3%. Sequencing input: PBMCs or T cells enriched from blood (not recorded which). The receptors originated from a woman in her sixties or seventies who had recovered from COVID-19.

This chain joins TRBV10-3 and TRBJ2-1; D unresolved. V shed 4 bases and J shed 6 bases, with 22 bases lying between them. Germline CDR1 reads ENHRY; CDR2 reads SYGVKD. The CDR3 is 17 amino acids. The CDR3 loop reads CAISGVLEVVSSNEQFF. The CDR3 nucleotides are TGTGCCATCAGTGGGGTCCTAGAGGTAGTTTCAAGCAATGAGCAGTTCTTC.

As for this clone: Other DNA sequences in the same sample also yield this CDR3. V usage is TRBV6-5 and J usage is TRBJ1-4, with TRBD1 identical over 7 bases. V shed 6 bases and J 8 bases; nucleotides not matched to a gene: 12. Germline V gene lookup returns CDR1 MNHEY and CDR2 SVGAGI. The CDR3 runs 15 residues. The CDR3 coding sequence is TGTGCCAGCAGCCCCCGGGCAGGGGGACGGGAAAAACTGTTTTTT. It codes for CASSPRAGGREKLFF.

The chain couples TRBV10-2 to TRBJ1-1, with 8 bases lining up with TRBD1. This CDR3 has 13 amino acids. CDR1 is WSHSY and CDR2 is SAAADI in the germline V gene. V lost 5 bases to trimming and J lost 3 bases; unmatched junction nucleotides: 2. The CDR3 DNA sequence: TGCGCCAGCAGTATGGACAGGGACACTGAAGCTTTCTTT. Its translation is CASSMDRDTEAFF.